This T cell receptor beta chain was retrieved from a study of early T cells in non-severe SARS-CoV-2 infection. This CDR3 is built from 12 residues. The V end lost 5 bases, the J end lost 6 bases, and 11 bases lay between the germline ends. CDR1 and CDR2 from the germline V gene are MDHEN and SYDVKM. In TCRdb, the 5' RACE reads were re-called with MiXCR into one record per CDR3 protein. The repertoire includes around 52,000 distinct CDR3 sequences, under 14% of them detected once, and 10% sits in the top ten. The receptor was derived from an adult who was a healthcare worker with PCR-confirmed SARS-CoV-2 infection or an uninfected control (not recorded which). The chain couples TRBV28 to TRBJ2-7; the D is unclear. Sequenced sample: whole blood. For the CDR3, the DNA is TGTGCCAGCAGTCCGCTTCCGGGCGAGCAGTACTTC. It encodes CASSPLPGEQYF.